The 3 T cell receptor beta chains below all came from one sample that was sequenced in a study of Ad26.COV2.S vaccination and SARS-CoV-2 variants. Produced via immunoSEQ multiplex PCR; TCRdb's table is partial and in-frame only. Here the sample spans around 270,000 clones, approximately 90% being singletons. Treatment: about 20 received Ad26.COV2.S at low or high dose, single or two shots; about five received placebo; per-sample allocation not given. Material that was analyzed had been drawn on day 63 after the first vaccine or placebo injection. The sequenced sample was peripheral blood, obtained in a trial of Ad26.COV2.S vaccine versus placebo. These TCRs come from a person between 18 and 65 years old who received the Ad26.COV2.S COVID-19 vaccine or a placebo.

The chain is built from TRBV4-2 and TRBJ1-4, with D perhaps matching TRBD1 (6 bases). CDR3 length: 15 amino acids. The germline V gene encodes CDR1 LGHNA and CDR2 YNFKEQ. Trimming shortened V by 3 bases and J by 7 bases, and 15 bases separated the two germline ends. In DNA, the CDR3 is TGTGCCAGCAGCCAGGGACTTCAGGGGAGTGAAAAACTGTTTTTT. Its protein product is CASSQGLQGSEKLFF.

This clone showed up just once. This chain joins TRBV27 and TRBJ2-2; 9 positions match TRBD1. V dropped 6 bases and J dropped 6; count of bases not matched to a gene: 2. This CDR3 contains 13 residues. CDR1 and CDR2 (germline): MNHEY, SMNVEV (reference sequence). DNA for the CDR3: TGTGCCAGCAGGGGACAGGGTGCCGGGGAGCTGTTTTTT. This translates into CASRGQGAGELFF.

The J gene is TRBJ2-5, the V gene TRBV4-1; a weak D match, TRBD2 (5 bases). The germline CDR1 and CDR2 sequences are MGHRA and YSYEKL. V was cut by 4 bases and J by 1 base, with 13 bases left in between. This CDR3 is built from 15 residues. The CDR3 DNA reads as TGCGCCAGCAGCCGTCATCCGGGATCCCAAGAGACCCAGTACTTC. Translated: CASSRHPGSQETQYF.